These T cell receptor beta chains were read from a single sample in a study of blood T cell repertoires in COVID-19. Assay used: immunoSEQ multiplex PCR; TCRdb lists only in-frame clones, some missing. The repertoire holds roughly 300,000 clones, about 90% seen once, with 7.8% in the top ten. The specimen sequenced was peripheral blood. The receptors derive from a woman aged 45 to 65 who had recovered from COVID-19. Both conserved end residues are part of each CDR3. A D gene is named only where the DNA matches it firmly. Expanded clones get a size class; other rows say once, few or many, or leave the size out.

NA	TRBV3-1/TRBV3-2	NA	TRBJ1-1	TGTGCCAGCAGCCAATTTAGGGCCGGGGGAACTGAAGCTTTCTTT	CASSQFRAGGTEAFF
NA	TRBV5-1	TRBD1	TRBJ2-7	TGCGCCAGCAGCTTGACACTGACAGGGGGGTACGAGCAGTACTTC	CASSLTLTGGYEQYF
NA	TRBV5-6	TRBD1	TRBJ2-1	TGTGCCAGCAGACGGACAGGATCCAGCTCCTACAATGAGCAGTTCTTC	CASRRTGSSSYNEQFF
NA	TRBV2	NA	TRBJ2-1	TGTGCCAGCATCCTAGGTGGGGGCAGTAACAATGAGCAGTTCTTC	CASILGGGSNNEQFF
NA	TRBV19	TRBD1	TRBJ1-5	TGTGCCAGTGGAACGACAGGGTCTGGACGCAATCAGCCCCAGCATTTT	CASGTTGSGRNQPQHF
NA	TRBV20-1	TRBD2	TRBJ2-7	TGCAGTGCTAGTTGGGGGACTAGCAGCTACGAGCAGTACTTC	CSASWGTSSYEQYF
NA	TRBV18	TRBD2	TRBJ2-7	TGTGCCAGCTCACCGATACTAGCGGGAGAGTCTCGGGAGCAGTACTTC	CASSPILAGESREQYF
NA	TRBV6-6	TRBD2	TRBJ2-2	TGTGCCAGCAGTACCCGCGCTAGCGGGATTCCCGGGGAGCTGTTTTTT	CASSTRASGIPGELFF
NA	TRBV7-2	TRBD1	TRBJ2-6	TGTGCCAGCAGCGATCAGGGGGCCGTCGCTGGGGCCAACGTCCTGACTTTC	CASSDQGAVAGANVLTF
NA	TRBV30	TRBD1	TRBJ1-6	TGTGCCTGGAGTGAGACAGGGTATAATTCACCCCTCCACTTT	CAWSETGYNSPLHF
NA	TRBV29-1	NA	TRBJ2-7	TGCAGCGTTGAAGACCAGGTATCCCTCAAGCAGTACTTC	CSVEDQVSLKQYF
NA	TRBV20-1	NA	TRBJ2-3	TGCAGTGCCAAATTGCAGAATACGCAGTATTTT	CSAKLQNTQYF
once	TRBV9	NA	TRBJ1-2	TGTGCCAGCAGCGTAGATCTGGCCTATGGCTACACCTTC	CASSVDLAYGYTF
NA	TRBV19	TRBD2	TRBJ2-5	TGTGCCAGTAGTACCTCCCGGATGCCGCGGGGGAAAGAGACCCAGTACTTC	CASSTSRMPRGKETQYF
once	TRBV30	NA	TRBJ2-5	TGTGCCCGGTCGGATGGCAGGGAGACCCAGTACTTC	CARSDGRETQYF
NA	TRBV9	TRBD1	TRBJ1-1	TGTGCCAGCAGCGTAATGACAGGGTCTGGGACTGAAGCTTTCTTT	CASSVMTGSGTEAFF
NA	TRBV19	TRBD1	TRBJ2-1	TGTGCCAGTAGTACCCGGGACAGGTTCAATGAGCAGTTCTTC	CASSTRDRFNEQFF
NA	TRBV7-9	NA	TRBJ2-4	TGTGCCAGCAGCTTCGAACTGGATCGGGTCAAAAACATTCAGTACTTC	CASSFELDRVKNIQYF
NA	TRBV7-2	NA	TRBJ1-3	TGTGCCAGCAGCGTAGCAGCCAACTCTGGAAACACCATATATTTT	CASSVAANSGNTIYF
NA	TRBV2	TRBD2	TRBJ2-7	TGTGCCAGCAGCGCGTTCGCGGGAGGCTCCTACGAGCAGTACTTC	CASSAFAGGSYEQYF
NA	TRBV28	TRBD2	TRBJ2-3	TGTGCCACCACACAGACTAGCGGGAGTGGATGGCTTGGTTCAGATACGCAGTATTTT	CATTQTSGSGWLGSDTQYF
NA	TRBV20-1	NA	TRBJ1-2	TGCAGTGTTTTAGTGAACTATGGCTACACCTTC	CSVLVNYGYTF
NA	TRBV28	TRBD2	TRBJ2-5	TGTGCCACCGCTGGACTAGCGGGAGGAGAGACCCAGTACTTC	CATAGLAGGETQYF
NA	TRBV6-5	NA	TRBJ2-3	TGTGCCAGCAGCCCGGACTTCCTCGGGGATGATACGCAGTATTTT	CASSPDFLGDDTQYF
NA	TRBV24-1	NA	TRBJ1-4	TGTGCCACCAGTGAAGGACGGCACACTCGGGGGAGTGCAACTAATGAAAAACTGTTTTTT	CATSEGRHTRGSATNEKLFF
NA	TRBV28	NA	TRBJ1-4	TGTGCCAGCAGTTTCGGAACAGTCGAAAAACTGTTTTTT	CASSFGTVEKLFF
few	TRBV6-5	NA	TRBJ2-3	TGTGCCAGCCGACAGGCTAGCACAGATACGCAGTATTTT	CASRQASTDTQYF
once	TRBV9	TRBD2	TRBJ2-7	TGTGCCAGCAGCCTAACCGGGACTAGCGGATCCTACGAGCAGTACTTC	CASSLTGTSGSYEQYF
NA	TRBV25-1	TRBD1	TRBJ2-7	TGTGCCAGCAGTGAAACCTTCAGGGGGCGGTACGAGCAGTACTTC	CASSETFRGRYEQYF
NA	TRBV5-4	TRBD1	TRBJ1-2	TGTGCCAGCAGCTCGCCGGGACAGATAAACCTTAACTATGGCTACACCTTC	CASSSPGQINLNYGYTF
NA	TRBV5-1	TRBD1	TRBJ2-4	TGCGCCAGCAGCTTGGCCCGGACAGGGACCCTTCGGACTCAGTACTTC	CASSLARTGTLRTQYF
NA	TRBV28	TRBD1	TRBJ1-1	TGTGCCAGCAGTTTATGGGACAGGGCGAGTGAAGCTTTCTTT	CASSLWDRASEAFF
NA	TRBV28	NA	TRBJ2-3	TGTGCCAGCAGGTCTTACACAGATACGCAGTATTTT	CASRSYTDTQYF
NA	TRBV5-1	TRBD2	TRBJ2-7	TGCGCCAGCAGCGGCTCAGCGGGAGCCTACGAGCAGTACTTC	CASSGSAGAYEQYF
NA	TRBV28	TRBD2	TRBJ2-1	TGTGCCAGCAGTTTATGGTCGGGACTAGCGGGAGTTCGGAATGAGCAGTTCTTC	CASSLWSGLAGVRNEQFF
NA	TRBV15	NA	TRBJ1-1	TGTGCCACCAGCAGAGACACCCAGTCACGGGGTGGCACTGAAGCTTTCTTT	CATSRDTQSRGGTEAFF
NA	TRBV18	NA	TRBJ2-1	TGTGCCAGCTCACCGGGGCGGGGGACAAACAATGAGCAGTTCTTC	CASSPGRGTNNEQFF
NA	TRBV9	TRBD2	TRBJ2-5	TGTGCCAGCAGCCAAGGACTAGCGGGAGGTCGAGGAGAGACCCAGTACTTC	CASSQGLAGGRGETQYF
NA	TRBV5-8	NA	TRBJ2-6	TGTGCCAGCAGCTTGGCTGTCTCTGGGGCCAACGTCCTGACTTTC	CASSLAVSGANVLTF
NA	TRBV27	TRBD2	TRBJ2-1	TGTGCCAGCAGTTTATCTACGGGAGGTTTCTACAATGAGCAGTTCTTC	CASSLSTGGFYNEQFF
NA	TRBV10-3	TRBD1	TRBJ1-1	TGTGCCATCAGCAGCGGACAGGGGCAGGAGGGCACTGAAGCTTTCTTT	CAISSGQGQEGTEAFF
once	TRBV10-3	TRBD1	TRBJ2-7	TGTGCCATCGGATTAGGACAGGGAGTGAACTACGGCGAGCAGTACTTC	CAIGLGQGVNYGEQYF
NA	TRBV7-6	TRBD2	TRBJ2-6	TGTGCCAGCAGCAAACGGGGGGGAGGGGCCAACGTCCTGACTTTC	CASSKRGGGANVLTF
NA	TRBV4-3	TRBD2	TRBJ2-1	TGCGCCAGCAGCTCAAGACGTAATAGCGGGAGGTCCCCCAGTGGTGAGCAGTTCTTC	CASSSRRNSGRSPSGEQFF
NA	TRBV2	NA	TRBJ1-2	TGTGCCAGCAGTGAGCTCCCTCAGGGGTTTTCCAACTATGGCTACACCTTC	CASSELPQGFSNYGYTF
NA	TRBV2	TRBD1	TRBJ2-3	TGTGCCAGCAGTGAACTAGGAACAGGGGTCACAGATACGCAGTATTTT	CASSELGTGVTDTQYF
once	TRBV6-5	NA	TRBJ2-7	TGTGCCAGCAGATCCCGCAGGGATTCCTACGAGCAGTACTTC	CASRSRRDSYEQYF
NA	TRBV6-5	NA	TRBJ1-1	TGTGCCAGCAGGGGGACACTCAACACTGAAGCTTTCTTT	CASRGTLNTEAFF
NA	TRBV6-5	NA	TRBJ2-7	TGTGCCAGCAGCCGGGACACCATCTACGAGCAGTACTTC	CASSRDTIYEQYF
NA	TRBV20-1	TRBD2	TRBJ2-1	TGCAGTGCCAGTAGCGGGAGGGGGAACAATGAGCAGTTCTTC	CSASSGRGNNEQFF
NA	TRBV2	NA	TRBJ1-5	TGTGCCAGCAGTGAAGCAAACAGGGATCAGCCCCAGCATTTT	CASSEANRDQPQHF
NA	TRBV7-9	TRBD2	TRBJ2-1	TGTGCCAGCAGCGCTAAGGAGTGGGCTAGCGGGAGTCAGTATGAGCAGTTCTTC	CASSAKEWASGSQYEQFF
NA	TRBV4-1	NA	TRBJ2-1	TGCGCCAGCAGCCAAGGCATTAGCGGTAGCTACAATGAGCAGTTCTTC	CASSQGISGSYNEQFF
NA	TRBV19	NA	TRBJ1-5	TGTGCCAGCATGGACAGTAGCAATCAGCCCCAGCATTTT	CASMDSSNQPQHF
NA	TRBV4-3	NA	TRBJ2-6	TGCGCCAGCAGCCGTCAAATTTTGAGCTCTGGGGCCAACGTCCTGACTTTC	CASSRQILSSGANVLTF
NA	TRBV19	TRBD1	TRBJ1-1	TGTGCCAGTAGTATATGGGGACAGGCGAACACTGAAGCTTTCTTT	CASSIWGQANTEAFF
NA	TRBV6-5	NA	TRBJ1-1	TGTGCCAGCAGTTACCCTGTAACTGAAGCTTTCTTT	CASSYPVTEAFF
once	TRBV7-2	NA	TRBJ2-2	TGTGCCAGCAGCTACTGGGCCCAGACCGGGGAGCTGTTTTTT	CASSYWAQTGELFF
NA	TRBV30	NA	TRBJ2-2	TGTGCCTGTTCCCCATTCGGGGAGCTGTTTTTT	CACSPFGELFF